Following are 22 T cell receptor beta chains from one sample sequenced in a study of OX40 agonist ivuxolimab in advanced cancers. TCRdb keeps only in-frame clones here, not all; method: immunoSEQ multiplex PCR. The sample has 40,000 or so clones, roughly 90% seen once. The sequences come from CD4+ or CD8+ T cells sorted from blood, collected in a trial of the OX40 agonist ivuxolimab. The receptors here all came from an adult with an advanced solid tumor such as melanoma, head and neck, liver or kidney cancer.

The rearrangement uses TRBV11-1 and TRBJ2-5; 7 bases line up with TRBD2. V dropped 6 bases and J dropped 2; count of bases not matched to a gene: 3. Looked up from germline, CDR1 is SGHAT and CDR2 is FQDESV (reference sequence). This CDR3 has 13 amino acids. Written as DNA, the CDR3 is TGTGCCAGCAGTTCTAGCGGACAAGAGACCCAGTACTTC. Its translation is CASSSSGQETQYF.

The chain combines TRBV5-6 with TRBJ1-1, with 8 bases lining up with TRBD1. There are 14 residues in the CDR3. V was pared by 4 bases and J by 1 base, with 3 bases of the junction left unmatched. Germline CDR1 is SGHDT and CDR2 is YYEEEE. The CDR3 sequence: CASSLDRGNTEAFF. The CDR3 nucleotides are TGTGCCAGCAGCCTCGACAGGGGGAACACTGAAGCTTTCTTT.

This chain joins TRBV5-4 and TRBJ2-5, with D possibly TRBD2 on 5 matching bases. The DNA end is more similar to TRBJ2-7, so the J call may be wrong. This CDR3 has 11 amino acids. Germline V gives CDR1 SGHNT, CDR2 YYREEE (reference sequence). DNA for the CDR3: TGTGCCAGCAGTCTAGGAGGCGAGCAGTACTTC. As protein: CASSLGGEQYF.

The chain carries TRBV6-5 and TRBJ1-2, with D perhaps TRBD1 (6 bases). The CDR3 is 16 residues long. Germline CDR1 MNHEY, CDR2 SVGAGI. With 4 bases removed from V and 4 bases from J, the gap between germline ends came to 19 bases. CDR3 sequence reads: CASSSRDRPLIYGYTF. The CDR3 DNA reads TGTGCCAGCAGTTCCCGCGACAGGCCTCTGATCTATGGCTACACCTTC.

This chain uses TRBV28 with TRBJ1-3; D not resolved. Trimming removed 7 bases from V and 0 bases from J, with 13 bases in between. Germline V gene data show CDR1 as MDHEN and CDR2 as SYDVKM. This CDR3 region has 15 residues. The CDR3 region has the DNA TGTGCCAGCATCGGCCAGATCTTCTCTGGAAACACCATATATTTT. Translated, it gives CASIGQIFSGNTIYF.

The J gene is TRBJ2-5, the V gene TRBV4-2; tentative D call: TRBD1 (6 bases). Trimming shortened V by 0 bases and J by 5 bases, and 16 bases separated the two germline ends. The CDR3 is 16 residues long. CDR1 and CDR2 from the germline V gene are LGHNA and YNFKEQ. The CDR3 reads CASSQDSWGRKETQYF. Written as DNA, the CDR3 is TGTGCCAGCAGCCAAGATTCTTGGGGGCGAAAGGAGACCCAGTACTTC.

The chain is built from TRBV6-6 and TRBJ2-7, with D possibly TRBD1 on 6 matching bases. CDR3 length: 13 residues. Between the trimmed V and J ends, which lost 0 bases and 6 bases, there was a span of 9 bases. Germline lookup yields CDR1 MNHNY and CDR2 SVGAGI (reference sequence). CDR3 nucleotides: TGTGCCAGCAGTTACTCTGGGGGCAGCGAGCAGTACGTC. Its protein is CASSYSGGSEQYV.

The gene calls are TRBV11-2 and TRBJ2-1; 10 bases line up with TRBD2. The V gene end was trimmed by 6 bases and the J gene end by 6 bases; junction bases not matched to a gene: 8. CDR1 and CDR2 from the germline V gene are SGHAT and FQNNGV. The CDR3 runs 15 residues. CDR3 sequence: CASRNLAGASNEQFF. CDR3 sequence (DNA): TGTGCCAGCAGAAATCTAGCGGGAGCGAGCAATGAGCAGTTCTTC.

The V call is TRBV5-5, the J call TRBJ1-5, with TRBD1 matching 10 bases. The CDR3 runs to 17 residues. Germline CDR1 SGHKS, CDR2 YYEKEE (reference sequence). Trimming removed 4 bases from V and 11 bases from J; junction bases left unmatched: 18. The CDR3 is CASSPDADRGLPPAQHF. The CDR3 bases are TGTGCCAGCAGCCCCGACGCCGACAGGGGGCTCCCCCCGGCCCAGCATTTT.

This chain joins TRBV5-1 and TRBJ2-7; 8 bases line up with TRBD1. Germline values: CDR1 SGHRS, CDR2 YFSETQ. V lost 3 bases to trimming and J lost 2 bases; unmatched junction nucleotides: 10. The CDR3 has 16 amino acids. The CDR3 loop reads CASSSPPGQVAYEQYF. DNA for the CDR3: TGCGCCAGCAGCTCCCCCCCGGGACAGGTCGCCTACGAGCAGTACTTC.

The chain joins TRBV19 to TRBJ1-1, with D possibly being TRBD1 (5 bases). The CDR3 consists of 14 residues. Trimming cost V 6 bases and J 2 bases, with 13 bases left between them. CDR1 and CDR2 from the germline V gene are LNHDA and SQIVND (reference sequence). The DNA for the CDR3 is TGTGCCAGTAGGATGTGGGACCGCAACACTGAAGCTTTCTTT. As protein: CASRMWDRNTEAFF. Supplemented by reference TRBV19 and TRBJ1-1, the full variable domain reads DGGITQSPKYLFRKEGQNVTLSCEQNLNHDAMYWYRQDPGQGLRLIYYSQIVNDFQKGDIAEGYSVSREKKESFPLTVTSAQKNPTAFYLCASRMWDRNTEAFFGQGTRLTVV.

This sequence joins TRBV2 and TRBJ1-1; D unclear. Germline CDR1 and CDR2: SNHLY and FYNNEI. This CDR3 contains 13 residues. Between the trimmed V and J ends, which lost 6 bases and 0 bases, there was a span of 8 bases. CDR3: CASSLTVNTEAFF. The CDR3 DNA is TGTGCCAGCAGCTTGACGGTGAACACTGAAGCTTTCTTT.

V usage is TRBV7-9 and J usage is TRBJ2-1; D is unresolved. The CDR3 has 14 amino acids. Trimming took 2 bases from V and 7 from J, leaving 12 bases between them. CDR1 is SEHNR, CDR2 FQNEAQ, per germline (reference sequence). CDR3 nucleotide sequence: TGTGCCAGCAGCTTATTAGACAAGCAAAATGAGCAGTTCTTC. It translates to CASSLLDKQNEQFF.

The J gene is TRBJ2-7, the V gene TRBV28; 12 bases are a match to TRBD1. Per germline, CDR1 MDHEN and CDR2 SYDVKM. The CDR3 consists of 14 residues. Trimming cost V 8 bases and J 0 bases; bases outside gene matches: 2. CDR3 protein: CASGDRGPSYEQYF. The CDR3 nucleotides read TGTGCCAGCGGGGACAGGGGGCCCTCCTACGAGCAGTACTTC.

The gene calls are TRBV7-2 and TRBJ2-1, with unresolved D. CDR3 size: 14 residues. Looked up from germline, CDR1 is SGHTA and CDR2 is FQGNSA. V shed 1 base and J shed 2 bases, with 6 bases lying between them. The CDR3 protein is CASSLVVPYNEQFF. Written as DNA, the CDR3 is TGTGCCAGCAGCTTAGTAGTCCCCTACAATGAGCAGTTCTTC.

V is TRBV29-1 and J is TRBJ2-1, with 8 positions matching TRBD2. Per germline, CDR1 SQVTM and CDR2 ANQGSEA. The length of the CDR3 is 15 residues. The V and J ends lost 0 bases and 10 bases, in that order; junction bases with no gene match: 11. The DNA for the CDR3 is TGCAGCGTTGAAGATCGGAGTAGCGGGATGGGGGAGCAGTTCTTC. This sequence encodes CSVEDRSSGMGEQFF.

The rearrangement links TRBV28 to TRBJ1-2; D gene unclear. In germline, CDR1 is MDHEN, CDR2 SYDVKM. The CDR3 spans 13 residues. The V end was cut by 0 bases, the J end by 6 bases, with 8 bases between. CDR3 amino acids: CASSLWAGHGYTF. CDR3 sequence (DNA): TGTGCCAGCAGTTTATGGGCCGGTCATGGCTACACCTTC.

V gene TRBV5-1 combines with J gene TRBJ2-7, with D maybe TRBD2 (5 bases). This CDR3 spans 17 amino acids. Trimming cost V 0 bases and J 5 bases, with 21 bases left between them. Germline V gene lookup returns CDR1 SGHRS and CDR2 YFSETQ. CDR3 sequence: CASSLVSRPTPSHEQYV. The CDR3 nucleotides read TGCGCCAGCAGCTTGGTCAGTCGGCCAACTCCTAGCCACGAGCAGTACGTC.

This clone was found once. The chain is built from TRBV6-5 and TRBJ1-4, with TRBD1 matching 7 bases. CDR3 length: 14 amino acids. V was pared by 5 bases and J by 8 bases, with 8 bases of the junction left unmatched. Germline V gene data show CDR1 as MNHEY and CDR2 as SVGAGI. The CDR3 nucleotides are TGTGCCAGCAGTCACGACAGGGAGGGGGAAAAACTGTTTTTT. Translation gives CASSHDREGEKLFF.

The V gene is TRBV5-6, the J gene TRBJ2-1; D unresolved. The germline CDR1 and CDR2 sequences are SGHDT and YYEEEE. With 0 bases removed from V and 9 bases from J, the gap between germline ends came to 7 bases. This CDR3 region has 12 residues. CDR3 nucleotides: TGTGCCAGCAGCTTGGCCGAGACTGAGCAGTTCTTC. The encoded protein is CASSLAETEQFF. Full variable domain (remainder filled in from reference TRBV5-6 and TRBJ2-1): DAGVTQSPTHLIKTRGQQVTLRCSPKSGHDTVSWYQQALGQGPQFIFQYYEEEERQRGNFPDRFSGHQFPNYSSELNVNALLLGDSALYLCASSLAETEQFFGPGTRLTVL.

The CDR3 sequence: CASSDSGTYTDTQYF. Written as DNA, the CDR3 is TGTGCCAGCAGCGATAGCGGGACTTACACAGATACGCAGTATTTT. The rearrangement links TRBV9 to TRBJ2-3; 8 bases match TRBD2. The CDR3 runs 15 residues. CDR1 and CDR2 from the germline V gene are SGDLS and YYNGEE. V lost 3 bases and J lost 2; bases outside the gene matches: 5.

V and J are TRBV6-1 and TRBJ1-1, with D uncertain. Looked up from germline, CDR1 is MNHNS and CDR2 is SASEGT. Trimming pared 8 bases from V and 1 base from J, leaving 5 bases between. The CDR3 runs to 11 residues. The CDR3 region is CASGENTEAFF. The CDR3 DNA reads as TGTGCCAGCGGGGAGAACACTGAAGCTTTCTTT.